What follows are 24 T cell receptor beta chains derived from one specimen sequenced in a study of blood T cell repertoires in COVID-19. Libraries were prepared by immunoSEQ multiplex PCR; TCRdb keeps only in-frame clonotypes and omits some of them. In the table there are about 16,000 clones, about 89% of which are singletons. Sequenced material: peripheral blood. These receptors were collected from a man between 60 and 75 years old with acute or convalescent COVID-19.

The chain links TRBV24-1 to TRBJ2-1, with TRBD2 as a possible D gene (6 bases). The V and J ends lost 8 bases and 8 bases respectively, with 15 bases between them. The CDR3 totals 13 residues. Looked up from germline, CDR1 is KGHDR and CDR2 is SFDVKD. CDR3 amino acids: CATTWRGGDEQFF. The CDR3 DNA reads TGTGCCACCACCTGGAGGGGCGGGGATGAGCAGTTCTTC.

This chain connects TRBV6-4 to TRBJ2-6; possibly TRBD2 for D (7 bases). The CDR3 is 16 amino acids. The germline V gene has CDR1 MRHNA and CDR2 SNTAGT. Trimming took 4 bases from V and 0 from J, leaving 10 bases between them. The CDR3 loop is CASSVGGASGANVLTF. The CDR3 nucleotides read TGTGCCAGCAGTGTGGGGGGGGCCTCTGGGGCCAACGTCCTGACTTTC.

The CDR3 protein is CASSADYRWGTDTQYF. CDR3 nucleotides: TGTGCCAGCAGTGCGGACTACAGATGGGGCACAGATACGCAGTATTTT. The rearrangement joins TRBV6-1 to TRBJ2-3; D possibly corresponds to TRBD2 (6 bases). The V end was cut by 4 bases, the J end by 1 base, with 15 bases between. CDR1 MNHNS and CDR2 SASEGT come from the germline V gene. CDR3 length: 16 residues.

This clone was seen a single time. The chain recombines TRBV30 with TRBJ1-6; D possibly corresponds to TRBD1 (5 bases). This CDR3 region has 13 residues. The germline V and J ends were trimmed by 6 bases and 7 bases, with 13 bases remaining between them. CDR1 GTSNPN and CDR2 SVGIG come from the germline V gene (reference sequence). CDR3 coding DNA: TGTGCCTGCCAGGGCCAAGTAAATTCACCCCTCCACTTT. Its translation is CACQGQVNSPLHF.

The rearrangement links TRBV28 to TRBJ2-7; 7 bases align to TRBD1. The germline gives CDR1 MDHEN, CDR2 SYDVKM. The CDR3 runs to 14 residues. V was clipped by 7 bases and J by 2 bases; unmatched bases: 8. The CDR3 loop reads CASTRTQGAYEQYF. The CDR3 DNA is TGTGCCAGCACTAGGACGCAGGGGGCCTACGAGCAGTACTTC. The whole variable domain, remainder taken from reference TRBV28 and TRBJ2-7, is DVKVTQSSRYLVKRTGEKVFLECVQDMDHENMFWYRQDPGLGLRLIYFSYDVKMKEKGDIPEGYSVSREKKERFSLILESASTNQTSMYLCASTRTQGAYEQYFGPGTRLTVT.

The V and J genes are TRBV5-4 and TRBJ1-1; 8 bases are a match to TRBD1. CDR1 and CDR2 (germline): SGHNT, YYREEE (reference sequence). The CDR3 spans 14 residues. With 4 bases clipped from V and 4 bases from J, the junction kept 6 bases outside the gene matches. The CDR3 DNA sequence: TGTGCCAGCAGCAGAGGACAGGGCCGCACTGAAGCTTTCTTT. Translated, it gives CASSRGQGRTEAFF. Combining the CDR3 with reference TRBV5-4 and TRBJ1-1 gives the whole variable domain ETGVTQSPTHLIKTRGQQVTLRCSSQSGHNTVSWYQQALGQGPQFIFQYYREEENGRGNFPPRFSGLQFPNYSSELNVNALELDDSALYLCASSRGQGRTEAFFGQGTRLTVV.

The J gene is TRBJ2-3, the V gene TRBV5-1; 7 bases match TRBD1. CDR1 and CDR2 (germline): SGHRS, YFSETQ. Losses at the gene ends were 1 base for V and 4 bases for J; bases not matched to a gene: 3. The CDR3 runs to 14 residues. In DNA, the CDR3 is TGCGCCAGCAGCTTGAGAACAGGGGCAGATACGCAGTATTTT. Translation: CASSLRTGADTQYF.

The chain carries TRBV30 and TRBJ2-1; D might be TRBD1 (5 bases). Germline values: CDR1 GTSNPN, CDR2 SVGIG (reference sequence). CDR3 length: 15 residues. V was clipped by 0 bases and J by 2 bases, with 11 bases between them. The CDR3 is CAWSVAGAPYNEQFF. CDR3 nucleotide sequence: TGTGCCTGGAGTGTAGCTGGGGCACCCTACAATGAGCAGTTCTTC.

This clone appeared once. The chain carries TRBV28 and TRBJ2-2; 8 bases map to TRBD1. The CDR3 length is 16 residues. Germline loops: CDR1 MDHEN, CDR2 SYDVKM. J was trimmed by 2 bases and V by 6 bases; bases with no gene match: 8. CDR3 nucleotides: TGTGCCAGCAGGTGGGGACAGGACTTTAACACCGGGGAGCTGTTTTTT. This sequence encodes CASRWGQDFNTGELFF.

V and J are TRBV6-5 and TRBJ2-1; no reliable D call. Per germline, CDR1 MNHEY and CDR2 SVGAGI. The CDR3 spans 15 residues. V lost 7 bases, J lost 3 bases, and 16 bases lay in between. CDR3 sequence (DNA): TGTGCCAGCATCCCTTCTTACAGCTTCTACAATGAGCAGTTCTTC. Amino acid sequence: CASIPSYSFYNEQFF.

This chain uses TRBV11-2 with TRBJ1-4; D uncertain. Germline V gives CDR1 SGHAT, CDR2 FQNNGV. The CDR3 is made up of 15 amino acids. Trimming removed 0 bases from V and 8 bases from J, with 13 bases in between. Written as DNA, the CDR3 is TGTGCCAGCAGCTTAGATATCGGGAGTCGGGAAAAACTGTTTTTT. Amino acids: CASSLDIGSREKLFF.

This chain links TRBV28 with TRBJ1-2; 8 nucleotides line up with TRBD1. The CDR3 has 14 amino acids. Germline V gene data show CDR1 as MDHEN and CDR2 as SYDVKM. J gave up 4 bases and V 5 bases, and 6 bases lay outside the gene matches. The CDR3, as DNA: TGTGCCAGCAGTCCCAGGGGGCTCGGCTATGGCTACACCTTC. Translating gives CASSPRGLGYGYTF.

The CDR3 DNA sequence: TGTGCCAGCAGCCAGGTGCCGACTTACGAGCAGTACTTC. It is translated as CASSQVPTYEQYF. The chain joins TRBV14 to TRBJ2-7, with D hard to call. Germline CDR1 SGHDN, CDR2 FVKESK. The CDR3 covers 13 residues. Trimming left V 3 bases short and J 4 bases short, with 10 bases between.

The rearrangement links TRBV5-6 to TRBJ1-1, with a tentative D call TRBD1 (6 bases). There are 12 residues in the CDR3. The ends were cut back, 5 bases at V and 4 bases at J, with 9 bases in the middle. Germline CDR1 and CDR2: SGHDT and YYEEEE. The chain's CDR3 is CASRQGSTEAFF. The CDR3 DNA reads TGTGCCAGCAGGCAGGGGAGCACTGAAGCTTTCTTT.

This chain joins TRBV10-1 and TRBJ2-3, with D hard to call. Trimming left V 6 bases short and J 4 bases short, with 14 bases between. CDR1 WNHNN and CDR2 SYGVQD come from the germline V gene (reference sequence). The CDR3 extends over 14 amino acids. In nucleotides, the CDR3 is TGCGCCAGCAGCAGAGTACAGAAGGCAGATACGCAGTATTTT. Translating it yields CASSRVQKADTQYF.

CDR3 region: CASSVGWEGRDEQYF. In DNA form, the CDR3 reads TGTGCCAGCAGCGTAGGCTGGGAAGGGAGGGACGAGCAGTACTTC. The chain combines TRBV9 with TRBJ2-7, with 7 positions matching TRBD2. The ends lost 0 bases at V and 5 bases at J; junction bases unmatched: 8. Germline V CDR1 and CDR2: SGDLS, YYNGEE. The CDR3 extends over 15 amino acids.

The rearrangement uses TRBV3-1 (or the pseudogene TRBV3-2) and TRBJ2-1; D remains ambiguous. V was shortened by 0 bases and J by 0 bases, with 12 bases between the two germline ends. CDR1 is LGHDT, CDR2 YNNKEL, per germline (reference sequence). CDR3 length: 17 amino acids. CDR3 DNA sequence: TGTGCCAGCAGCCAAGAAATTGGGCGCCTCTCCTACAATGAGCAGTTCTTC. The encoded protein is CASSQEIGRLSYNEQFF.

DNA of the CDR3: TGCGCCAGCAGCCCAAAGGGACAGGGGTACCAAGAGACCCAGTACTTC. It specifies CASSPKGQGYQETQYF. The chain recombines TRBV5-1 with TRBJ2-5; TRBD1 matches at 10 bases. With V trimmed by 4 bases and J by 0 bases, 6 bases remained unmatched. Per germline, CDR1 SGHRS and CDR2 YFSETQ. The CDR3 extends over 16 amino acids.

V is TRBV5-6 and J is TRBJ1-3; D remains ambiguous. The CDR3 is 15 amino acids. CDR1 and CDR2 (germline): SGHDT, YYEEEE. V dropped 0 bases and J dropped 2 bases, with 9 bases sitting between them. DNA of the CDR3: TGTGCCAGCAGCTTGGGTAGCCTAACTGGAAACACCATATATTTT. This sequence encodes CASSLGSLTGNTIYF.

The chain employs TRBV7-9 and TRBJ1-1; 9 nucleotides line up with TRBD1. This CDR3 is built from 16 residues. Trimming at V came to 4 bases and at J to 4 bases, leaving 10 bases not matched to a gene. Germline V gives CDR1 SEHNR, CDR2 FQNEAQ (reference sequence). The CDR3 loop reads CASSSRTGTGLTEAFF. CDR3 DNA sequence: TGTGCCAGCAGCTCCCGCACCGGGACAGGGCTCACTGAAGCTTTCTTT.

This clone is medium-sized by share. The chain is built from TRBV5-1 and TRBJ2-3, with D tentatively TRBD2 (5 bases). CDR3 size: 15 residues. Germline V gives CDR1 SGHRS, CDR2 YFSETQ. Trimming shortened V by 1 base and J by 0 bases, and 9 bases separated the two germline ends. The CDR3 spells CASSLLRESTDTQYF. The CDR3 DNA reads as TGCGCCAGCAGCTTGCTTCGGGAAAGCACAGATACGCAGTATTTT.

This rearrangement joins TRBV28 to TRBJ1-1, with 8 positions matching TRBD1. V was pared by 9 bases and J by 7 bases, with 4 bases of the junction left unmatched. Germline CDR1 MDHEN, CDR2 SYDVKM. CDR3 length: 11 amino acids. CDR3 bases: TGTGCCAGGGCCGACAGGGGTGAAGCTTTCTTT. Its protein product is CARADRGEAFF.

This sequence joins TRBV6-1 and TRBJ1-5; D unclear. This CDR3 region has 14 residues. V was trimmed by 0 bases and J by 6 bases, leaving 9 bases between them. Germline V gives CDR1 MNHNS, CDR2 SASEGT. The CDR3 nucleotides read TGTGCCAGCAGTGAAGCAGGCGGGGTTCAGCCCCAGCATTTT. Translating gives CASSEAGGVQPQHF.

The rearrangement links TRBV11-2 to TRBJ2-5; 15 nucleotides agree with TRBD2. CDR3 length: 17 residues. Trimming at V came to 5 bases and at J to 1 base, leaving 5 bases not matched to a gene. The germline gives CDR1 SGHAT, CDR2 FQNNGV. The CDR3 DNA sequence: TGTGCCAGCAGCCCCGGGACTAGCGGGGGGCCCCAAGAGACCCAGTACTTC. Its protein product is CASSPGTSGGPQETQYF.